The next 20 T cell receptor beta chains were all read from a single sample in a study of post-analysis software for immune sequencing data. Study-wide results and caveats: Relative to controls, patients had about 5 TRBV segments at higher frequency, with TRBV5-6, TRBV5-1 and TRBV20-1 among these.

Their target antigens are unknown. Unique molecular identifiers featured in each of the TCR beta cDNA libraries. TCRdb re-analysed the PCR reads in MiXCR, keeping a single row per CDR3 protein. The sample has a few hundred thousand distinct CDR3 sequences, roughly 45% seen once. The specimen sequenced was blood. These receptors were taken from a girl under 18 with multiple sclerosis.

Concerning this clonotype: A much larger clone differs from this one at a single base, so this may be a read error. V gene TRBV29-1 combines with J gene TRBJ2-7; the D gene is possibly TRBD1 (6 bases). V was shortened by 6 bases and J by 0 bases, with 15 bases between the two germline ends. CDR1 SQVTM and CDR2 ANQGSEA come from the germline V gene. The CDR3 has 14 residues. The CDR3 nucleotides are TGCAGCGTCAAGACAGGTCCGAGCTCCTACGAGCAGTACTTC. Its translation is CSVKTGPSSYEQYF.

This clonotype was recorded only once. The V call is TRBV7-6, the J call TRBJ1-5; D is perhaps TRBD1 (5 bases). This CDR3 contains 16 residues. Germline lookup yields CDR1 SGHVS and CDR2 FNYEAQ. V was shortened by 1 base and J by 4 bases, with 14 bases between the two germline ends. The CDR3 sequence is CASSLGWGSVNQPQHF. The DNA for the CDR3 is TGTGCCAGCAGCTTAGGGTGGGGGTCCGTTAATCAGCCCCAGCATTTT.

This clonotype showed up just a few times. This rearrangement joins TRBV6-6 to TRBJ2-3; 14 nucleotides match TRBD2. The length of the CDR3 is 16 residues. With 5 bases clipped from V and 4 bases from J, the junction kept 5 bases outside the gene matches. CDR1 and CDR2 (germline): MNHNY, SVGAGI (reference sequence). The CDR3 sequence is CASSEGLAGGPDTQYF. The CDR3 DNA reads as TGTGCCAGCAGTGAAGGACTAGCGGGAGGTCCAGATACGCAGTATTTT.

This clonotype was picked up a small number of times. The CDR3 DNA reads as TGCAGCGTTGTAAGGGGGTCGTCTGCGTATTTT. It yields the protein CSVVRGSSAYF. The rearrangement uses TRBV29-1 and TRBJ2-3; D may be TRBD1 (6 bases). The CDR3 consists of 11 residues. From germline, CDR1 is SQVTM and CDR2 ANQGSEA. V was trimmed by 4 bases and J by 14 bases, leaving 16 bases between them.

This rearrangement joins TRBV9 to TRBJ2-3, with a weak D call TRBD2 (6 bases). V dropped 3 bases and J dropped 3 bases, with 11 bases sitting between them. The germline CDR1 and CDR2 sequences are SGDLS and YYNGEE. CDR3 length equals 14 residues. CDR3 amino acids: CASSASGGTDTQYF. In nucleotides, the CDR3 is TGTGCCAGCAGCGCGAGTGGGGGGACAGATACGCAGTATTTT.

CDR3 in DNA: TGTGCCATCGTTTCGGGACCGCTCTACGAGCAGTACTTC. This codes for CAIVSGPLYEQYF. V gene TRBV27 combines with J gene TRBJ2-7; D might be TRBD1 or TRBD2, each matching 5 bases. Germline-derived CDR1 and CDR2 are MNHEY and SMNVEV (reference sequence). Trimming shortened V by 10 bases and J by 3 bases, and 16 bases separated the two germline ends. CDR3 length: 13 residues.

The chain carries TRBV7-3 and TRBJ2-1, with 9 bases aligning to TRBD2. The germline gives CDR1 SGHTA, CDR2 FQGTGA. V gave up 1 base and J gave up 8 bases; unmatched junction bases: 6. The CDR3 sequence is 15 residues long. CDR3 amino acids: CASSLKSGRSDEQFF. The CDR3 region has the DNA TGTGCCAGCAGCTTAAAGAGCGGGAGGAGCGATGAGCAGTTCTTC.

This clonotype was found a few times. The genes are TRBV29-1 and TRBJ2-1; TRBD2 matches at 11 bases. Germline assignment: CDR1 SQVTM and CDR2 ANQGSEA. CDR3 length: 13 amino acids. J lost 6 bases, V lost 7 bases, and 5 bases had no gene match. In DNA, the CDR3 is TGCAGCGAACTAGCGGGAGTCCCCAATGAGCAGTTCTTC. Translating it yields CSELAGVPNEQFF.

There are a few counts of this clonotype. The rearrangement links TRBV20-1 to TRBJ2-4; the match to TRBD2 covers 8 bases. Gene TRBJ2-7 matches the end of the DNA better, so the J call may be wrong. CDR3 length equals 15 residues. Per germline, CDR1 DFQATT and CDR2 SNEGSKA (reference sequence). The CDR3 region is CSASEILTSAYEQYF. The CDR3 nucleotides read TGCAGTGCTAGTGAGATACTGACTAGCGCTTACGAGCAGTACTTC.

The sample holds a few counts of this clonotype. V usage is TRBV10-3 and J usage is TRBJ1-2, with D uncertain. Germline values: CDR1 ENHRY, CDR2 SYGVKD. The CDR3 extends over 12 amino acids. V lost 4 bases and J 4 bases, leaving 7 bases between the germline ends. CDR3 coding DNA: TGTGCCATCAGTGGCGACGGCTATGGCTACACCTTC. Its protein is CAISGDGYGYTF.

The CDR3, as DNA: TGTGCCAGCAGACTGACTAGCGGTAAAGACACAGATACGCAGTATTTT. Its translation: CASRLTSGKDTDTQYF. The rearrangement uses TRBV6-2 or TRBV6-3 and TRBJ2-3, with 9 bases identical to TRBD2. Per the germline V gene, CDR1 is MNHEY and CDR2 is SVGEGT. The V segment lost 6 bases and the J segment 2 bases; nucleotides outside the gene matches: 9. The CDR3 is 16 residues long.

This chain links TRBV27 with TRBJ2-3, with a possible D match to TRBD2 (5 bases). The germline V and J ends were trimmed by 5 bases and 0 bases, with 9 bases remaining between them. The germline V gene has CDR1 MNHEY and CDR2 SMNVEV (reference sequence). The CDR3 contains 14 residues. The CDR3 sequence is CASSERTSTDTQYF. CDR3 sequence (DNA): TGTGCCAGCAGTGAGCGGACGAGCACAGATACGCAGTATTTT.

V usage is TRBV29-1 and J usage is TRBJ1-1, with D tentatively TRBD1 (5 bases). CDR3 length: 11 amino acids. V lost 3 bases, J lost 6 bases, and 8 bases lay in between. The V gene's germline CDR1 is SQVTM and CDR2 ANQGSEA. This CDR3 is CSVDRGAEAFF. For the CDR3, the DNA is TGCAGCGTTGATAGAGGGGCTGAAGCTTTCTTT.

This clonotype was detected only a few times. This chain joins TRBV5-1 and TRBJ2-7; tentatively, D is TRBD2 (6 bases). V lost 4 bases, J lost 2 bases, and 10 bases lay in between. The CDR3 is 13 amino acids. The germline V gene encodes CDR1 SGHRS and CDR2 YFSETQ. The CDR3 coding sequence is TGCGCCAGCAGCCGGGGGTCGACCTACGAGCAGTACTTC. Translating gives CASSRGSTYEQYF.

This clonotype showed up just once. The rearrangement links TRBV5-1 to TRBJ2-1; unclear D gene. CDR3 length: 13 residues. The ends were cut back, 2 bases at V and 6 bases at J, with 9 bases in the middle. Per germline, CDR1 SGHRS and CDR2 YFSETQ. This CDR3 is CASSLREVNEQFF. DNA of the CDR3: TGCGCCAGCAGCTTAAGGGAAGTCAATGAGCAGTTCTTC.

This clonotype was detected ten times or more. V gene TRBV29-1 combines with J gene TRBJ2-5; 7 bases fit TRBD2. From germline, CDR1 is SQVTM and CDR2 ANQGSEA. V lost 6 bases to trimming and J lost 0 bases; unmatched junction nucleotides: 7. CDR3 length equals 14 residues. The CDR3 DNA reads TGCAGCGTGGACCTACTAGCGAACCAAGAGACCCAGTACTTC. Amino acids: CSVDLLANQETQYF.

This clonotype has more than one count but fewer than ten. The chain employs TRBV9 and TRBJ2-1; 8 bases line up with TRBD2. Trimming cost V 0 bases and J 2 bases; bases outside gene matches: 4. The CDR3 extends over 16 amino acids. Germline values: CDR1 SGDLS, CDR2 YYNGEE. The CDR3 spells CASSVAKRETYNEQFF. The CDR3 bases are TGTGCCAGCAGCGTAGCGAAGCGGGAGACCTACAATGAGCAGTTCTTC.

The chain carries TRBV4-3 and TRBJ2-3; a weak D match, TRBD1 (7 bases). The CDR3 has 15 residues. Germline V gives CDR1 LGHNA, CDR2 YSLEER. V lost 0 bases, J lost 7 bases, and 14 bases lay in between. The CDR3 spells CASSQESQGRNTQYF. The CDR3 coding sequence is TGCGCCAGCAGCCAAGAGTCACAGGGGAGGAATACGCAGTATTTT.

V and J are TRBV10-3 and TRBJ2-7; D is uncertain. The CDR3 covers 13 residues. Trimming cost V 2 bases and J 0 bases, with 5 bases left between them. Germline-derived CDR1 and CDR2 are ENHRY and SYGVKD. CDR3 residues: CAISERSSYEQYF. The CDR3 nucleotides are TGTGCCATCAGTGAGAGGAGCTCCTACGAGCAGTACTTC.

The chain couples TRBV7-2 to TRBJ2-7, with a possible D match to TRBD1 (6 bases). Germline CDR1 SGHTA, CDR2 FQGNSA. With 1 base removed from V and 6 bases from J, the gap between germline ends came to 10 bases. The CDR3 runs to 13 residues. The CDR3 sequence: CASSLVGQSEQYF. In DNA, the CDR3 is TGTGCCAGCAGCTTAGTTGGACAGTCCGAGCAGTACTTC.